The 25 T cell receptor beta chains below all came from one sample that was sequenced in a study of CD8 T cells in Susac syndrome. Random hexamers were used to reverse transcribe roughly 0.45 to 1 ug of RNA. From the immunoSEQ multiplex PCR reads, TCRdb called clonotypes with MiXCR, one entry per CDR3 protein. The sample has 150,000 to 250,000 distinct CDR3 sequences; about 96% are singletons. The sequencing sample was made of CD4+ T cells from PBMCs. These receptors originate from a human donor with multiple sclerosis.

This rearrangement joins TRBV7-2 to TRBJ1-2; no clear D gene. The V end was cut by 8 bases, the J end by 0 bases, with 10 bases between. The germline V gene has CDR1 SGHTA and CDR2 FQGNSA. This CDR3 is built from 13 residues. The CDR3 reads CASSYGANYGYTF. CDR3 in DNA: TGTGCCAGCTCATATGGGGCTAACTATGGCTACACCTTC.

DNA of the CDR3: TGTGCCAGCAGCCCTTGGCGCGGGGGGCCGAATGAGCAGTTCTTC. Translated, it gives CASSPWRGGPNEQFF. The chain employs TRBV7-2 and TRBJ2-1; the match to TRBD2 covers 8 bases. V was pared by 5 bases and J by 7 bases, with 10 bases of the junction left unmatched. CDR3 length: 15 residues. Germline V gives CDR1 SGHTA, CDR2 FQGNSA.

The J gene is TRBJ2-7, the V gene TRBV7-2, with D perhaps assigned TRBD1 or TRBD2 (5 bases each). The V and J ends lost 4 bases and 1 base respectively, with 14 bases between them. Per germline, CDR1 SGHTA and CDR2 FQGNSA. This CDR3 contains 15 residues. The CDR3 here is CASSSYGTASYEQYF. The CDR3 nucleotides read TGTGCCAGCAGCTCGTACGGGACGGCGTCCTACGAGCAGTACTTC.

The V call is TRBV30, the J call TRBJ1-5; tentatively, D is TRBD1 (6 bases). This CDR3 has 14 residues. Germline V gene lookup returns CDR1 GTSNPN and CDR2 SVGIG (reference sequence). V lost 0 bases and J lost 4, with 10 bases in between. The CDR3 DNA reads TGTGCCTGGAGTGTAGGACAGCAAAATCAGCCCCAGCATTTT. Translation gives CAWSVGQQNQPQHF.

The J gene is TRBJ2-7, the V gene TRBV24-1; D is undetermined. V was cut by 2 bases and J by 2 bases, with 9 bases left in between. Germline V lookup: CDR1 KGHDR, CDR2 SFDVKD. The CDR3 is made up of 14 amino acids. The CDR3 coding sequence is TGTGCCACCAGTGATTCTACACCCCCCTACGAGCAGTACTTC. It is translated as CATSDSTPPYEQYF.

J is TRBJ1-2 and V is TRBV24-1; maybe TRBD1 (6 bases). Trimming stripped 5 bases from V and 8 bases from J, with 20 bases between. The CDR3 contains 15 residues. CDR1 KGHDR and CDR2 SFDVKD come from the germline V gene. The CDR3 nucleotides read TGTGCCACCAGTGCTAACTCGCAGGGGAGAGGCGGCTACACCTTC. Encoded protein: CATSANSQGRGGYTF.

This chain connects TRBV4-2 to TRBJ2-7; unclear D gene. The V gene's germline CDR1 is LGHNA and CDR2 YNFKEQ. V was trimmed by 0 bases and J by 1 base, leaving 10 bases between them. The CDR3 length is 15 residues. The CDR3 nucleotides read TGTGCCAGCAGCCAAGATTTGGCATATTCCTACGAGCAGTACTTC. This sequence encodes CASSQDLAYSYEQYF.

The DNA for the CDR3 is TGTGCCAGCAGCGTCCGGACAGGGTCTGTCGGAAATGAGCAGTTCTTC. Its protein product is CASSVRTGSVGNEQFF. The rearrangement joins TRBV9 to TRBJ2-1, with 8 positions matching TRBD1. The CDR3 has 16 amino acids. The junction had 11 bases not matched to a gene; V was cut back by 2 bases and J by 7 bases. Per the germline V gene, CDR1 is SGDLS and CDR2 is YYNGEE.

The chain is built from TRBV12-3 or TRBV12-4 and TRBJ1-5, with a weak D call TRBD1 (5 bases). CDR3 length: 16 amino acids. The V end lost 2 bases, the J end lost 1 base, and 12 bases lay between the germline ends. The CDR3 DNA reads as TGTGCCAGCAGTTTACGGGGACCCGCAAGCAATCAGCCCCAGCATTTT. Protein product: CASSLRGPASNQPQHF.

The rearrangement links TRBV29-1 to TRBJ1-2, with D uncertain. The germline V gene has CDR1 SQVTM and CDR2 ANQGSEA. The CDR3 runs 14 residues. The V end was cut by 7 bases, the J end by 0 bases, with 15 bases between. The CDR3 DNA reads TGCAGCGCCCAGACAATCTCCCCTAACTATGGCTACACCTTC. Its translation is CSAQTISPNYGYTF.

The chain joins TRBV29-1 to TRBJ2-7; no definite D call. V lost 4 bases and J lost 6, with 16 bases in between. CDR1 and CDR2 (germline): SQVTM, ANQGSEA. The length of the CDR3 is 13 residues. The CDR3 bases are TGCAGCGTTGGGTCTCGAGCAGATGGCGAGCAGTACTTC. This translates into CSVGSRADGEQYF.

The genes are TRBV12-5 and TRBJ2-7; 7 nucleotides line up with TRBD1. V gave up 3 bases and J gave up 2 bases; unmatched junction bases: 4. Germline assignment: CDR1 LGHNT and CDR2 FRNRAP. CDR3 size: 14 residues. The CDR3 loop is CASGFRQGAYEQYF. The CDR3 DNA sequence: TGTGCTAGTGGTTTTCGGCAGGGGGCCTACGAGCAGTACTTC.

The genes are TRBV24-1 and TRBJ1-1; 8 bases align to TRBD1. The CDR3 consists of 15 residues. J gave up 2 bases and V 7 bases, and 8 bases lay outside the gene matches. Per germline, CDR1 KGHDR and CDR2 SFDVKD. CDR3 sequence reads: CATRGQGNRNTEAFF. The CDR3 nucleotides read TGTGCCACCAGAGGACAGGGTAATCGAAACACTGAAGCTTTCTTT.

The genes are TRBV30 and TRBJ1-5; maybe TRBD1 (5 bases). Germline CDR1 GTSNPN, CDR2 SVGIG (reference sequence). This CDR3 has 14 amino acids. V was shortened by 2 bases and J by 5 bases, with 13 bases between the two germline ends. The CDR3 loop is CAWSQGRNHQPQHF. CDR3 nucleotide sequence: TGTGCCTGGAGTCAGGGCAGAAACCATCAGCCCCAGCATTTT. The full variable domain, rest sourced from reference TRBV30 and TRBJ1-5, is SQTIHQWPATLVQPVGSPLSLECTVEGTSNPNLYWYRQAAGRGLQLLFYSVGIGQISSEVPQNLSASRPQDRQFILSSKKLLLSDSGFYLCAWSQGRNHQPQHFGDGTRLSIL.

The chain joins TRBV20-1 to TRBJ1-2; 12 nucleotides agree with TRBD1. After removal of 5 bases from V and 8 bases from J, the junction contained 9 bases not matched to a gene. The CDR3 has 14 amino acids. The germline V gene has CDR1 DFQATT and CDR2 SNEGSKA (reference sequence). The CDR3 here is CSAGDRGLKEGYTF. Written as DNA, the CDR3 is TGCAGTGCTGGGGACAGGGGGCTCAAAGAAGGCTACACCTTC.

The V and J genes are TRBV7-3 and TRBJ2-6; D not resolved. Germline V gives CDR1 SGHTA, CDR2 FQGTGA. The CDR3 contains 15 residues. V was trimmed by 5 bases and J by 0 bases, leaving 8 bases between them. The CDR3 spells CASSPQSSGANVLTF. The CDR3, as DNA: TGTGCCAGCAGCCCCCAGTCCTCTGGGGCCAACGTCCTGACTTTC.

This chain connects TRBV18 to TRBJ2-5; 7 nucleotides align to TRBD1. Trimming removed 3 bases from V and 4 bases from J; junction bases left unmatched: 8. The CDR3 sequence is 15 residues long. Germline CDR1 and CDR2: KGHSH and LQKENI. The DNA of the CDR3 is TGTGCCAGCTCACCTTCGGGACAGTTCGGAGAGACCCAGTACTTC. Amino acid sequence: CASSPSGQFGETQYF.

This clonotype appeared a single time. V gene TRBV30 combines with J gene TRBJ1-2, with TRBD1 as a possible D gene (6 bases). Trimming took 4 bases from V and 4 from J, leaving 13 bases between them. Per the germline V gene, CDR1 is GTSNPN and CDR2 is SVGIG (reference sequence). The CDR3 totals 13 residues. The CDR3 protein is CAWIPRDTYGYTF. The CDR3 DNA is TGTGCCTGGATCCCCCGGGACACCTATGGCTACACCTTC.

The chain combines TRBV5-1 with TRBJ2-4; the D is unclear. The CDR3 is made up of 13 amino acids. The germline V gene encodes CDR1 SGHRS and CDR2 YFSETQ. V was cut by 5 bases and J by 6 bases, with 12 bases left in between. This chain's CDR3 is CASRLEWGNIQYF. The CDR3, as DNA: TGCGCCAGCAGGCTCGAGTGGGGAAACATTCAGTACTTC.

This chain connects TRBV20-1 to TRBJ1-1, with D possibly matching TRBD1 (6 bases). V was shortened by 5 bases and J by 2 bases, with 12 bases between the two germline ends. The length of the CDR3 is 13 residues. Germline V gene lookup returns CDR1 DFQATT and CDR2 SNEGSKA (reference sequence). CDR3 sequence (DNA): TGCAGTGCTGCTCGACAGGCTAACACTGAAGCTTTCTTT. Amino acids: CSAARQANTEAFF.

The rearrangement uses TRBV2 and TRBJ1-1, with 10 bases lining up with TRBD1. CDR1 is SNHLY and CDR2 is FYNNEI in the germline V gene. J gave up 5 bases and V 8 bases, and 8 bases lay outside the gene matches. The CDR3 runs 14 residues. The CDR3 region is CASQPSDRGTEAFF. In DNA form, the CDR3 reads TGTGCCAGCCAGCCCTCGGACAGGGGGACTGAAGCTTTCTTT.

The CDR3 nucleotides read TGTGCCAGCAGCACTGGGACTAGGGCCCAAGAGACCCAGTACTTC. This encodes CASSTGTRAQETQYF. The chain has TRBV7-3 and TRBJ2-5; 8 nucleotides match TRBD2. Germline values: CDR1 SGHTA, CDR2 FQGTGA. V shed 5 bases and J 1 base; nucleotides not matched to a gene: 6. The CDR3 has 15 residues.

The CDR3 DNA sequence: TGTGCCAGCAGTTCCACAGCGACCTACGAGCAGTACTTC. Translation: CASSSTATYEQYF. V usage is TRBV6-2 or TRBV6-3 and J usage is TRBJ2-7; D gene uncertain. This CDR3 region has 13 residues. Germline CDR1 reads MNHEY; CDR2 reads SVGEGT. The V end was cut by 4 bases, the J end by 2 bases, with 9 bases between.

The chain recombines TRBV9 with TRBJ2-5; D remains unclear. Looked up from germline, CDR1 is SGDLS and CDR2 is YYNGEE. There are 14 residues in the CDR3. Trimming removed 0 bases at V and 1 base at J, with 7 bases between. The CDR3: CASSVGSSQETQYF. DNA of the CDR3: TGTGCCAGCAGCGTAGGAAGTTCCCAAGAGACCCAGTACTTC. The variable domain in full, completed from reference TRBV9 and TRBJ2-5, reads DSGVTQTPKHLITATGQRVTLRCSPRSGDLSVYWYQQSLDQGLQFLIQYYNGEERAKGNILERFSAQQFPDLHSELNLSSLELGDSALYFCASSVGSSQETQYFGPGTRLLVL.

The rearrangement uses TRBV9 and TRBJ2-2; 7 bases align to TRBD2. The CDR3 consists of 16 residues. Germline CDR1 SGDLS, CDR2 YYNGEE. V trimming: 4 bases; J trimming: 0 bases; junction bases outside the gene matches: 6. The CDR3 DNA reads as TGTGCCAGCAGCACCTCTGCGGGGGCGAACACCGGGGAGCTGTTTTTT. Protein sequence: CASSTSAGANTGELFF.